These T cell receptor beta chains were read from a single sample in a study of radiation and T cells in renal cell carcinoma. The repertoire was sequenced with immunoSEQ multiplex PCR; TCRdb's copy has only in-frame clones and lacks some. The repertoire holds 130,000 or so clones, with around 78% as singletons. This sample comprised blood, obtained from a patient whose treatment included radiotherapy and nephrectomy. The source of these receptors is a woman aged 45-65 years with renal cell carcinoma. The CDR3 runs from the conserved cysteine through the conserved F or W. A D gene is named only where the DNA matches it firmly. The size of a clone is reported for some rows only, either as once, few or many, or as a class for expanded clones.

d_gene: TRBD2; v_gene: TRBV7-3; j_gene: TRBJ2-1; abundance: -; CDR3aa: CASSLTREVYNEQFF; CDR3nt: TGTGCCAGCAGCTTAACGCGGGAGGTTTACAATGAGCAGTTCTTC
d_gene: -; v_gene: TRBV4-1; j_gene: TRBJ2-1; abundance: -; CDR3aa: CASSRPKDKYNEQFF; CDR3nt: TGCGCCAGCAGCAGGCCAAAGGACAAGTACAATGAGCAGTTCTTC
d_gene: -; v_gene: TRBV6-1; j_gene: TRBJ1-1; abundance: -; CDR3aa: CASPGNTEAFF; CDR3nt: TGTGCCAGCCCCGGGAACACTGAAGCTTTCTTT
d_gene: -; v_gene: TRBV6-6; j_gene: TRBJ1-4; abundance: -; CDR3aa: CASVLGVREKLFF; CDR3nt: TGTGCCAGCGTTTTGGGCGTTCGGGAAAAACTGTTTTTT
d_gene: TRBD2; v_gene: TRBV9; j_gene: TRBJ2-1; abundance: -; CDR3aa: CASSPRTLAGGYNEQFF; CDR3nt: TGTGCCAGCAGCCCCAGGACACTAGCGGGGGGATACAATGAGCAGTTCTTC
d_gene: TRBD1; v_gene: TRBV6-6; j_gene: TRBJ1-1; abundance: -; CDR3aa: CASSYPRDSEAFF; CDR3nt: TGTGCCAGCAGTTACCCCCGGGACAGTGAAGCTTTCTTT
d_gene: TRBD2; v_gene: TRBV18; j_gene: TRBJ2-7; abundance: -; CDR3aa: CASSLSGGGNEQYF; CDR3nt: TGTGCCAGCTCACTCTCGGGAGGGGGGAACGAGCAGTACTTC
d_gene: -; v_gene: TRBV4-3; j_gene: TRBJ1-4; abundance: -; CDR3aa: CASSQGSPGEKLFF; CDR3nt: TGCGCCAGCAGCCAGGGGTCCCCCGGGGAAAAACTGTTTTTT
d_gene: -; v_gene: TRBV7-9; j_gene: TRBJ1-3; abundance: -; CDR3aa: CASSLLDREKSGNTIYF; CDR3nt: TGTGCCAGCAGCTTACTGGACAGAGAGAAGTCTGGAAACACCATATATTTT
d_gene: TRBD2; v_gene: TRBV5-1; j_gene: TRBJ2-2; abundance: -; CDR3aa: CASREAGAAGELFF; CDR3nt: TGCGCCAGCAGGGAGGCGGGAGCGGCCGGGGAGCTGTTTTTT
d_gene: -; v_gene: TRBV30; j_gene: TRBJ1-4; abundance: -; CDR3aa: CAWRAGSVEKLFF; CDR3nt: TGTGCCTGGAGAGCGGGTTCGGTTGAAAAACTGTTTTTT
d_gene: -; v_gene: TRBV21-1; j_gene: TRBJ2-3; abundance: -; CDR3aa: CASSPGGTSTDTQYF; CDR3nt: TGTGCCAGCAGCCCGGGGGGCACTAGCACAGATACGCAGTATTTT
d_gene: TRBD2; v_gene: TRBV7-2; j_gene: TRBJ2-3; abundance: -; CDR3aa: CASSLPGERGGYF; CDR3nt: TGTGCCAGCAGCCTGCCGGGCGAGCGGGGGGGTTATTTT
d_gene: TRBD1; v_gene: TRBV5-1; j_gene: TRBJ2-7; abundance: -; CDR3aa: CASSAGGAIYEQYF; CDR3nt: TGCGCCAGCAGCGCAGGGGGCGCAATCTACGAGCAGTACTTC
d_gene: -; v_gene: TRBV2; j_gene: TRBJ2-3; abundance: -; CDR3aa: CASSPRGGIGTDTQYF; CDR3nt: TGTGCCAGCAGCCCCAGGGGAGGGATCGGCACAGATACGCAGTATTTT
d_gene: -; v_gene: TRBV30; j_gene: TRBJ1-4; abundance: -; CDR3aa: CALARGRTTTNEKLFF; CDR3nt: TGTGCCTTAGCTCGGGGCAGGACAACAACTAATGAAAAACTGTTTTTT
d_gene: -; v_gene: TRBV10-2; j_gene: TRBJ2-3; abundance: -; CDR3aa: CASARGGGTDTQYF; CDR3nt: TGCGCCAGCGCCCGAGGAGGGGGCACAGATACGCAGTATTTT
d_gene: TRBD1; v_gene: TRBV10-3; j_gene: TRBJ1-1; abundance: -; CDR3aa: CATRGVIAARTEAFF; CDR3nt: TGTGCCACCAGGGGGGTTATCGCGGCTAGGACTGAAGCTTTCTTT
d_gene: TRBD1; v_gene: TRBV4-1; j_gene: TRBJ1-2; abundance: -; CDR3aa: CASSRDRGIYYGYTF; CDR3nt: TGCGCCAGCAGCCGGGACAGGGGGATATACTATGGCTACACCTTC
d_gene: -; v_gene: TRBV2; j_gene: TRBJ2-5; abundance: -; CDR3aa: CASRKEGETQYF; CDR3nt: TGTGCCAGCAGAAAGGAGGGCGAGACCCAGTACTTC
d_gene: TRBD2; v_gene: TRBV5-1; j_gene: TRBJ2-7; abundance: -; CDR3aa: CASSYVLAGAYEQYF; CDR3nt: TGCGCCAGCAGCTACGTACTAGCGGGGGCCTACGAGCAGTACTTC
d_gene: -; v_gene: TRBV28; j_gene: TRBJ1-2; abundance: -; CDR3aa: CASSRQVGSGYTF; CDR3nt: TGTGCCAGCAGCCGACAGGTGGGGAGCGGCTACACCTTC
d_gene: TRBD2; v_gene: TRBV4-1; j_gene: TRBJ2-3; abundance: -; CDR3aa: CASSPQPSGSFTDTQYF; CDR3nt: TGCGCCAGCAGCCCCCAACCTAGCGGGAGCTTCACAGATACGCAGTATTTT
d_gene: -; v_gene: TRBV19; j_gene: TRBJ1-1; abundance: -; CDR3aa: CASSPHKAGNTEAFF; CDR3nt: TGTGCCAGTAGTCCACACAAGGCCGGTAACACTGAAGCTTTCTTT
d_gene: -; v_gene: TRBV5-1; j_gene: TRBJ2-5; abundance: -; CDR3aa: CASSLGRRETQYF; CDR3nt: TGCGCCAGCAGCTTGGGTCGGCGGGAGACCCAGTACTTC
d_gene: TRBD2; v_gene: TRBV6-6; j_gene: TRBJ2-7; abundance: once; CDR3aa: CASSHVFERGGEQYF; CDR3nt: TGTGCCAGCAGTCACGTCTTCGAGCGGGGGGGCGAGCAGTACTTC
d_gene: TRBD1; v_gene: TRBV15; j_gene: TRBJ1-2; abundance: -; CDR3aa: CATSRFRDRGNDGYTF; CDR3nt: TGTGCCACCAGCAGATTCCGGGACAGGGGAAATGATGGCTACACCTTC
d_gene: -; v_gene: TRBV7-2; j_gene: TRBJ2-7; abundance: -; CDR3aa: CASSLLRKRREQYF; CDR3nt: TGTGCCAGCAGCTTATTACGGAAGCGCCGGGAGCAGTACTTC
d_gene: -; v_gene: TRBV7-9; j_gene: TRBJ1-1; abundance: -; CDR3aa: CASSVSRGALTEAFF; CDR3nt: TGTGCCAGCAGCGTAAGTAGGGGCGCACTCACTGAAGCTTTCTTT
d_gene: TRBD1; v_gene: TRBV5-1; j_gene: TRBJ2-5; abundance: -; CDR3aa: CASSTGTVKETQYF; CDR3nt: TGCGCCAGCAGTACAGGGACAGTAAAAGAGACCCAGTACTTC
d_gene: TRBD1; v_gene: TRBV5-1; j_gene: TRBJ1-2; abundance: -; CDR3aa: CASSSTGSSYGYTF; CDR3nt: TGCGCCAGCAGCTCGACAGGGAGCTCCTATGGCTACACCTTC
d_gene: -; v_gene: TRBV7-9; j_gene: TRBJ2-1; abundance: once; CDR3aa: CASSSPPRGAYNEQFF; CDR3nt: TGTGCCAGCAGCTCTCCCCCCAGGGGGGCCTACAATGAGCAGTTCTTC
d_gene: TRBD1; v_gene: TRBV7-2; j_gene: TRBJ1-4; abundance: -; CDR3aa: CASSFDRGNEKLFF; CDR3nt: TGTGCCAGCAGCTTCGACAGGGGGAATGAAAAACTGTTTTTT
d_gene: -; v_gene: TRBV9; j_gene: TRBJ1-1; abundance: -; CDR3aa: CASSVPGRNTEAFF; CDR3nt: TGTGCCAGCAGCGTTCCGGGAAGGAACACTGAAGCTTTCTTT
d_gene: TRBD1; v_gene: TRBV6-4; j_gene: TRBJ1-1; abundance: -; CDR3aa: CASRDTGGSRAFF; CDR3nt: TGTGCCAGCAGAGATACAGGGGGGTCGCGTGCTTTCTTT
d_gene: TRBD1; v_gene: TRBV5-6; j_gene: TRBJ1-5; abundance: -; CDR3aa: CASSLGTGSNQPQHF; CDR3nt: TGTGCCAGCAGCTTGGGGACAGGGAGCAATCAGCCCCAGCATTTT
d_gene: -; v_gene: TRBV29-1; j_gene: TRBJ1-6; abundance: few; CDR3aa: CSVGEGSSPLHF; CDR3nt: TGCAGCGTTGGTGAGGGCTCTTCACCCCTCCACTTT
d_gene: -; v_gene: TRBV18; j_gene: TRBJ1-1; abundance: -; CDR3aa: CASSQSVDTEAFF; CDR3nt: TGTGCCAGCTCACAGTCAGTGGACACTGAAGCTTTCTTT
d_gene: TRBD2; v_gene: TRBV7-2; j_gene: TRBJ2-7; abundance: -; CDR3aa: CASSLGSSGGEQYF; CDR3nt: TGTGCCAGCAGCTTAGGGTCTAGCGGGGGCGAGCAGTACTTC
d_gene: -; v_gene: TRBV10-3; j_gene: TRBJ1-3; abundance: few; CDR3aa: CAISEGNTIYF; CDR3nt: TGTGCCATCAGTGAAGGAAACACCATATATTTT
d_gene: -; v_gene: TRBV18; j_gene: TRBJ2-7; abundance: once; CDR3aa: CASSPKDPSSYEQYF; CDR3nt: TGTGCCAGCTCACCAAAGGACCCAAGCTCCTACGAGCAGTACTTC
d_gene: -; v_gene: TRBV2; j_gene: TRBJ2-2; abundance: -; CDR3aa: CASSKGGINTGELFF; CDR3nt: TGTGCCAGCAGTAAAGGGGGGATCAACACCGGGGAGCTGTTTTTT
d_gene: -; v_gene: TRBV7-9; j_gene: TRBJ1-1; abundance: -; CDR3aa: CASSTDTLGTEAFF; CDR3nt: TGTGCCAGCAGCACCGACACCCTGGGCACTGAAGCTTTCTTT
d_gene: -; v_gene: TRBV5-1; j_gene: TRBJ2-2; abundance: -; CDR3aa: CASSSAAGNTGELFF; CDR3nt: TGCGCCAGCAGTTCGGCGGCAGGGAACACCGGGGAGCTGTTTTTT
d_gene: TRBD2; v_gene: TRBV4-1; j_gene: TRBJ2-7; abundance: -; CDR3aa: CASSPLRGGAYEQYF; CDR3nt: TGCGCCAGCAGCCCCCTGCGGGGGGGGGCCTACGAGCAGTACTTC